These 19 T cell receptor beta chains share one sample of origin, sequenced in a study of cytomegalovirus exposure and HLA in healthy donors. Use of 60 Vbeta and 13 Jbeta primers characterized the PCR. Sequencing was performed with immunoSEQ multiplex PCR; in TCRdb, only in-frame clones are kept and a portion is missing. This sample carries around 160,000 clones, approximately 82% of them seen once, and the ten largest clones take 1.4%. The sample consisted of PBMCs. The receptors shown here come from a male donor in good health and CMV-seronegative.

This clone was recorded only once. This chain uses TRBV5-1 with TRBJ2-7; 11 nucleotides align to TRBD2. Germline V gives CDR1 SGHRS, CDR2 YFSETQ. The CDR3 is 15 amino acids. V was clipped by 3 bases and J by 1 base; unmatched bases: 3. The CDR3 region has the DNA TGCGCCAGCAGCTCTGGGACTAGCGGTTCCTACGAGCAGTACTTC. It yields the protein CASSSGTSGSYEQYF.

The V gene is TRBV30, the J gene TRBJ1-4; D possibly corresponds to TRBD1 (6 bases). The CDR3 runs 14 residues. Germline V CDR1 and CDR2: GTSNPN, SVGIG (reference sequence). V shed 0 bases and J shed 8 bases, with 13 bases lying between them. The CDR3 loop reads CAWSVGGLGEKLFF. CDR3 DNA: TGTGCCTGGAGTGTCGGGGGGCTTGGGGAAAAACTGTTTTTT.

V usage is TRBV11-2 and J usage is TRBJ1-5; 10 nucleotides align to TRBD1. The CDR3 has 17 residues. After removal of 3 bases from V and 2 bases from J, the junction contained 7 bases not matched to a gene. Germline CDR1 reads SGHAT; CDR2 reads FQNNGV. CDR3 sequence reads: CASSFHPTGGGNQPQHF. In DNA, the CDR3 is TGTGCCAGCAGCTTCCACCCGACAGGGGGCGGCAATCAGCCCCAGCATTTT.

V usage is TRBV6-6 and J usage is TRBJ1-3, with a possible D match to TRBD1 (5 bases). Germline CDR1 reads MNHNY; CDR2 reads SVGAGI (reference sequence). Trimming took 7 bases from V and 0 from J, leaving 13 bases between them. This CDR3 has 15 residues. The CDR3 loop is CASNTQGYSGNTIYF. The CDR3, as DNA: TGTGCCAGCAATACGCAGGGCTACTCTGGAAACACCATATATTTT.

This clone has only a few counts. The chain joins TRBV4-2 to TRBJ2-2, with D unresolved. V lost 0 bases and J 6 bases, leaving 8 bases between the germline ends. Germline-derived CDR1 and CDR2 are LGHNA and YNFKEQ. The CDR3 has 14 residues. CDR3 protein: CASSQETTAGELFF. CDR3 nucleotide sequence: TGTGCCAGCAGCCAAGAGACAACGGCCGGGGAGCTGTTTTTT.

The chain has TRBV15 and TRBJ2-7, with a tentative D call TRBD2 (6 bases). This CDR3 spans 13 amino acids. V was pared by 0 bases and J by 7 bases, with 10 bases between. Per the germline V gene, CDR1 is LNHNV and CDR2 is YYDKDF (reference sequence). This CDR3 is CATSRDVGSEQYF. In DNA, the CDR3 is TGTGCCACCAGCAGAGATGTCGGGAGTGAGCAGTACTTC. Full variable domain (outside the CDR3, taken from reference TRBV15 and TRBJ2-7): DAMVIQNPRYQVTQFGKPVTLSCSQTLNHNVMYWYQQKSSQAPKLLFHYYDKDFNNEADTPDNFQSRRPNTSFCFLDIRSPGLGDTAMYLCATSRDVGSEQYFGPGTRLTVT.

The rearrangement links TRBV23-1 to TRBJ2-7, with 8 nucleotides matching TRBD1. TRBV23-1 counts as an open reading frame of uncertain function. V lost 0 bases, J lost 7 bases, and 5 bases stayed unmatched. CDR3 length equals 14 residues. The CDR3, as DNA: TGCGCCAGCAGTCAATCTCTCAGGGGGCTTGAGCAGTACTTC. The encoded protein is CASSQSLRGLEQYF.

The rearrangement links TRBV19 to TRBJ2-3; 7 nucleotides agree with TRBD2. The germline gives CDR1 LNHDA, CDR2 SQIVND (reference sequence). CDR3 length: 16 amino acids. Trimming cost V 6 bases and J 2 bases; bases outside gene matches: 11. CDR3 amino acids: CASRDINSGFTDTQYF. The CDR3 bases are TGTGCCAGTAGGGATATTAATAGCGGGTTCACAGATACGCAGTATTTT.

The CDR3 bases are TGTGCCAGCAGCCCGGGACAGTTGGACACTGAAGCTTTCTTT. It translates to CASSPGQLDTEAFF. V usage is TRBV11-2 and J usage is TRBJ1-1; 7 bases fit TRBD1. In germline, CDR1 is SGHAT, CDR2 FQNNGV. V lost 5 bases, J lost 3 bases, and 6 bases stayed unmatched. The CDR3 totals 14 residues.

The chain couples TRBV18 to TRBJ2-3; the match to TRBD2 covers 8 bases. Germline trimming cut 7 bases from V and 2 bases from J; bases unmatched to any gene: 8. This CDR3 is 15 amino acids long. Germline V lookup: CDR1 KGHSH, CDR2 LQKENI. The CDR3 is CASYKRELPTDTQYF. The CDR3 coding sequence is TGTGCCAGCTACAAGCGGGAGCTGCCCACAGATACGCAGTATTTT.

The CDR3 region is CASSSGTSIYTDTQYF. The CDR3 DNA is TGCGCCAGCAGCTCCGGGACTAGCATCTACACAGATACGCAGTATTTT. The rearrangement joins TRBV5-1 to TRBJ2-3; 9 nucleotides agree with TRBD2. This CDR3 is 16 amino acids long. Trimming at V came to 3 bases and at J to 2 bases, leaving 7 bases not matched to a gene. Germline CDR1 SGHRS, CDR2 YFSETQ.

V gene TRBV6-4 combines with J gene TRBJ2-1, with 14 bases matching TRBD2. Germline trimming cut 4 bases from V and 2 bases from J; bases unmatched to any gene: 1. Germline V gene data show CDR1 as MRHNA and CDR2 as SNTAGT. The CDR3 totals 16 residues. CDR3 sequence: CASSGLAGGPYNEQFF. CDR3 sequence (DNA): TGTGCCAGCAGTGGACTAGCGGGAGGGCCCTACAATGAGCAGTTCTTC.

The chain recombines TRBV2 with TRBJ2-7, with 9 bases identical to TRBD1. The CDR3 contains 13 residues. In germline, CDR1 is SNHLY, CDR2 FYNNEI. The trim removed 8 bases at V and 3 bases at J, leaving 5 bases unmatched. The CDR3 protein is CASAGTGFYEQYF. The DNA for the CDR3 is TGTGCCAGCGCCGGGACAGGGTTCTACGAGCAGTACTTC. The full variable domain, its missing parts supplied by reference TRBV2 and TRBJ2-7, is EPEVTQTPSHQVTQMGQEVILRCVPISNHLYFYWYRQILGQKVEFLVSFYNNEISEKSEIFDDQFSVERPDGSNFTLKIRSTKLEDSAMYFCASAGTGFYEQYFGPGTRLTVT.

This clone occurred a few times. The rearrangement joins TRBV9 to TRBJ2-5, with D perhaps TRBD1 (6 bases). The V and J ends lost 4 bases and 6 bases respectively, with 16 bases between them. Germline CDR1 is SGDLS and CDR2 is YYNGEE. This CDR3 contains 14 residues. The CDR3 loop is CASSPRVQGQTQYF. Here the CDR3 DNA reads TGTGCCAGCAGCCCGAGGGTACAGGGACAGACCCAGTACTTC.

The rearrangement links TRBV7-9 to TRBJ2-5, with TRBD1 matching 7 bases. Trimming took 5 bases from V and 4 from J; bases not matched to a gene: 13. The CDR3 runs to 16 residues. Germline V lookup: CDR1 SEHNR, CDR2 FQNEAQ (reference sequence). In DNA, the CDR3 is TGTGCCAGCAGCAAGACCACAGGGGTCAGGGGAGAGACCCAGTACTTC. Protein sequence: CASSKTTGVRGETQYF. The full variable domain, completed using reference TRBV7-9 and TRBJ2-5, is DTGVSQNPRHKITKRGQNVTFRCDPISEHNRLYWYRQTLGQGPEFLTYFQNEAQLEKSRLLSDRFSAERPKGSFSTLEIQRTEQGDSAMYLCASSKTTGVRGETQYFGPGTRLLVL.

The V gene is TRBV19, the J gene TRBJ1-3; D might be TRBD1 (6 bases). With 8 bases removed from V and 0 bases from J, the gap between germline ends came to 11 bases. Looked up from germline, CDR1 is LNHDA and CDR2 is SQIVND (reference sequence). The CDR3 covers 14 residues. DNA for the CDR3: TGTGCCAGTCGGACGGGACACTCTGGAAACACCATATATTTT. The encoded protein is CASRTGHSGNTIYF.

In its sample, this clone was seen once. The V call is TRBV2, the J call TRBJ2-1; tentative D call: TRBD1 (5 bases). V was pared by 6 bases and J by 8 bases, with 14 bases between. Germline V gives CDR1 SNHLY, CDR2 FYNNEI. The CDR3 runs 13 residues. The CDR3: CASSAYGADEQFF. CDR3 nucleotide sequence: TGTGCCAGCAGCGCTTATGGGGCAGATGAGCAGTTCTTC.

J is TRBJ2-5 and V is TRBV13; weak D call: TRBD1 (5 bases). With the DNA end fitting TRBJ2-7 better, the J assignment may be wrong. Germline assignment: CDR1 PRHDT and CDR2 FYEKMQ (reference sequence). The CDR3 sequence is 14 residues long. This CDR3 reads CASSEQGLPYEQYF. The CDR3 bases are TGTGCCAGCAGCGAGCAGGGCCTCCCCTACGAGCAGTACTTC.

The V call is TRBV2, the J call TRBJ1-1, with 8 bases identical to TRBD1. The CDR3 is 12 amino acids. The germline V gene encodes CDR1 SNHLY and CDR2 FYNNEI. CDR3 in amino acids: CASDRENTEAFF. In nucleotides, the CDR3 is TGTGCTTCGGACAGGGAGAACACTGAAGCTTTCTTT.